These 29 T cell receptor beta chains share one sample of origin, sequenced in a study of blood T cell repertoires in COVID-19. Clones were sequenced by immunoSEQ multiplex PCR, and TCRdb holds only the in-frame ones, with some missing. The top ten hold approximately 1% of the sample, which has 300,000 to 400,000 clones, roughly 90% seen once. The sample comprised PBMCs or T cells enriched from blood (not recorded which). Receptors were obtained from a woman in her 30s with acute COVID-19.

The chain uses TRBV20-1 and TRBJ1-4; 9 nucleotides line up with TRBD1. J lost 6 bases, V lost 3 bases, and 2 bases had no gene match. The CDR3 has 13 amino acids. Per the germline V gene, CDR1 is DFQATT and CDR2 is SNEGSKA (reference sequence). CDR3 in amino acids: CSASRQGDEKLFF. The CDR3 nucleotides read TGCAGTGCTAGTCGACAGGGGGATGAAAAACTGTTTTTT.

CDR3 sequence: CATAPGAGSDYGYTF. The DNA of the CDR3 is TGTGCCACCGCGCCTGGGGCAGGGTCTGACTATGGCTACACCTTC. This rearrangement joins TRBV9 to TRBJ1-2, with a weak D call TRBD1 (5 bases). This CDR3 has 15 amino acids. V was trimmed by 9 bases and J by 3 bases, leaving 21 bases between them. Germline V gene sequence: CDR1 SGDLS, CDR2 YYNGEE. Variable domain in full (rest from reference TRBV9 and TRBJ1-2): DSGVTQTPKHLITATGQRVTLRCSPRSGDLSVYWYQQSLDQGLQFLIQYYNGEERAKGNILERFSAQQFPDLHSELNLSSLELGDSALYFCATAPGAGSDYGYTFGSGTRLTVV.

This chain uses TRBV29-1 with TRBJ2-1; the D gene is possibly TRBD1 (5 bases). The CDR3 runs to 14 residues. Germline V gene lookup returns CDR1 SQVTM and CDR2 ANQGSEA. V lost 4 bases, J lost 5 bases, and 15 bases lay in between. CDR3: CSVGNRGPHNEQFF. Here the CDR3 DNA reads TGCAGCGTTGGGAATAGGGGTCCACACAATGAGCAGTTCTTC.

The J gene is TRBJ2-7, the V gene TRBV3-1 (or the pseudogene TRBV3-2), with TRBD1 matching 7 bases. Germline values: CDR1 LGHDT, CDR2 YNNKEL (reference sequence). The V and J ends lost 3 bases and 0 bases, in that order; junction bases with no gene match: 8. This CDR3 is built from 16 residues. CDR3 loop: CASSHTYRGGSYEQYF. The CDR3 DNA reads TGTGCCAGCAGCCACACTTACAGGGGCGGCTCCTACGAGCAGTACTTC.

The CDR3 region has the DNA TGTGCCAGTTCATGGGGGCGCGGAAACACCATATATTTT. Residues: CASSWGRGNTIYF. The J gene is TRBJ1-3, the V gene TRBV19; D is possibly TRBD1 (6 bases). Germline CDR1 is LNHDA and CDR2 is SQIVND (reference sequence). The CDR3 covers 13 residues. Deletions cut 8 bases from V and 4 bases from J, with 12 bases between. Variable domain in full (rest from reference TRBV19 and TRBJ1-3): DGGITQSPKYLFRKEGQNVTLSCEQNLNHDAMYWYRQDPGQGLRLIYYSQIVNDFQKGDIAEGYSVSREKKESFPLTVTSAQKNPTAFYLCASSWGRGNTIYFGEGSWLTVV.

This rearrangement joins TRBV28 to TRBJ2-1, with 7 bases matching TRBD2. Germline CDR1 MDHEN, CDR2 SYDVKM. Trimming at V came to 6 bases and at J to 1 base, leaving 12 bases not matched to a gene. CDR3 length equals 17 residues. The DNA of the CDR3 is TGTGCCAGCAGGGAGGGAGGGGTGAAGGGATCCTACAATGAGCAGTTCTTC. Its translation is CASREGGVKGSYNEQFF. The variable domain in full, completed from reference TRBV28 and TRBJ2-1, reads DVKVTQSSRYLVKRTGEKVFLECVQDMDHENMFWYRQDPGLGLRLIYFSYDVKMKEKGDIPEGYSVSREKKERFSLILESASTNQTSMYLCASREGGVKGSYNEQFFGPGTRLTVL.

The V and J genes are TRBV7-2 and TRBJ2-3; no definite D call. Germline lookup yields CDR1 SGHTA and CDR2 FQGNSA. Trimming took off 5 bases at V and 5 bases at J, with 8 bases between the two ends. CDR3 length: 12 amino acids. The CDR3 coding sequence is TGTGCCAGCAGCACCCTTAGAGATACGCAGTATTTT. It codes for CASSTLRDTQYF.

This chain links TRBV30 with TRBJ1-2; D is undetermined. The CDR3 is made up of 12 amino acids. From germline, CDR1 is GTSNPN and CDR2 SVGIG (reference sequence). The ends were cut back, 3 bases at V and 4 bases at J, with 9 bases in the middle. The CDR3 region has the DNA TGTGCCTGGAGCCTACCCTCCTATGGCTACACCTTC. Translating it yields CAWSLPSYGYTF.

The rearrangement joins TRBV6-5 to TRBJ1-2; 8 nucleotides align to TRBD1. The CDR3 sequence is 14 residues long. The V gene's germline CDR1 is MNHEY and CDR2 SVGAGI. Unmatched junction bases numbered 6, after V lost 5 bases and J lost 4 bases. The CDR3 loop is CASSPYRGAYGYTF. The CDR3 DNA reads as TGTGCCAGCAGTCCCTACAGGGGGGCCTATGGCTACACCTTC.

The chain links TRBV6-5 to TRBJ1-2; D is ambiguous. Trimming removed 6 bases from V and 4 bases from J, with 15 bases in between. There are 14 residues in the CDR3. Germline CDR1 and CDR2: MNHEY and SVGAGI. The CDR3 protein is CASRSGLKFYGYTF. As DNA, the CDR3 is TGTGCCAGCAGGAGCGGACTCAAGTTCTATGGCTACACCTTC.

This clone showed up just a few times. The chain couples TRBV2 to TRBJ1-1; D gene uncertain. CDR1 SNHLY and CDR2 FYNNEI come from the germline V gene. The CDR3 totals 13 residues. V lost 7 bases and J lost 1, with 10 bases in between. The CDR3 spells CASKLTGNTEAFF. CDR3 DNA: TGTGCCAGCAAATTGACGGGGAACACTGAAGCTTTCTTT. Using reference TRBV2 and TRBJ1-1 for the parts outside the CDR3, the full variable domain is EPEVTQTPSHQVTQMGQEVILRCVPISNHLYFYWYRQILGQKVEFLVSFYNNEISEKSEIFDDQFSVERPDGSNFTLKIRSTKLEDSAMYFCASKLTGNTEAFFGQGTRLTVV.

CDR3 nucleotides: TGTGCCAGCAATTGGGGGGGGAATCAGCCCCAGCATTTT. It specifies CASNWGGNQPQHF. V is TRBV12-3 or TRBV12-4 and J is TRBJ1-5, with D possibly TRBD1 on 5 matching bases. The CDR3 has 13 residues. The V end lost 7 bases, the J end lost 4 bases, and 11 bases lay between the germline ends.

The chain carries TRBV19 and TRBJ2-7; 8 bases are shared with TRBD1. The ends lost 3 bases at V and 2 bases at J; junction bases unmatched: 6. The CDR3 is 15 residues long. Germline CDR1 and CDR2: LNHDA and SQIVND (reference sequence). The CDR3 coding sequence is TGTGCCAGTAGTATGGGGACAGGCTCCCCCTACGAGCAGTACTTC. This encodes CASSMGTGSPYEQYF.

The chain recombines TRBV5-1 with TRBJ2-1; 8 bases map to TRBD2. Germline V gene lookup returns CDR1 SGHRS and CDR2 YFSETQ. V shed 0 bases, J shed 0 bases, and the junction held 8 bases outside the gene matches. This CDR3 is built from 18 residues. The CDR3 sequence: CASSLVRGGTSSYNEQFF. The CDR3, as DNA: TGCGCCAGCAGCTTGGTTCGGGGGGGCACGAGCTCCTACAATGAGCAGTTCTTC.

This clone has just one count. J is TRBJ2-7 and V is TRBV25-1, with TRBD1 matching over 9 bases. The J segment lost 5 bases and the V segment lost 4 bases, leaving 9 bases of the junction unmatched. Germline CDR1 reads MGHDK; CDR2 reads SYGVNS. The CDR3 sequence is 15 residues long. In DNA form, the CDR3 reads TGTGCCAGCAGTGTTGCCGGGACAGGGTACAACGAGCAGTACTTC. It translates to CASSVAGTGYNEQYF.

The chain's CDR3 is CASSLRVQGRYTEAFF. As DNA, the CDR3 is TGTGCCAGCAGCTTAAGGGTTCAGGGGCGTTACACTGAAGCTTTCTTT. The chain combines TRBV11-2 with TRBJ1-1, with D perhaps TRBD1 (6 bases). The V and J ends lost 2 bases and 3 bases respectively, with 16 bases between them. In germline, CDR1 is SGHAT, CDR2 FQNNGV. The CDR3 loop spans 16 amino acids. The full variable domain, in which reference TRBV11-2 and TRBJ1-1 provide the parts outside the CDR3, is EAGVAQSPRYKIIEKRQSVAFWCNPISGHATLYWYQQILGQGPKLLIQFQNNGVVDDSQLPKDRFSAERLKGVDSTLKIQPAKLEDSAVYLCASSLRVQGRYTEAFFGQGTRLTVV.

J is TRBJ2-1 and V is TRBV7-9; 9 nucleotides agree with TRBD2. J lost 3 bases, V lost 5 bases, and 5 bases had no gene match. The length of the CDR3 is 15 residues. Germline V gene lookup returns CDR1 SEHNR and CDR2 FQNEAQ (reference sequence). As DNA, the CDR3 is TGTGCCAGCAGCCCGAGCGGGGGGAGCTACAATGAGCAGTTCTTC. Protein: CASSPSGGSYNEQFF.

The rearrangement uses TRBV4-1 and TRBJ2-3, with 7 nucleotides matching TRBD2. CDR3 length: 16 amino acids. Germline loops: CDR1 MGHRA, CDR2 YSYEKL. V was pared by 4 bases and J by 1 base, with 8 bases of the junction left unmatched. CDR3 region: CASSRFAGERTDTQYF. DNA for the CDR3: TGCGCCAGCAGCCGCTTCGCGGGGGAACGCACAGATACGCAGTATTTT.

The rearrangement uses TRBV18 and TRBJ2-3, with TRBD1 identical over 8 bases. Germline CDR1 KGHSH, CDR2 LQKENI. This CDR3 has 17 residues. The J segment lost 4 bases and the V segment lost 5 bases, leaving 14 bases of the junction unmatched. The CDR3: CASSSTVGTGGSDTQYF. CDR3 DNA: TGTGCCAGCTCATCTACGGTGGGGACAGGAGGGTCAGATACGCAGTATTTT.

The V call is TRBV7-2, the J call TRBJ1-6; D uncertain. Germline V gene lookup returns CDR1 SGHTA and CDR2 FQGNSA. Trimming removed 1 base from V and 6 bases from J, with 10 bases in between. This CDR3 spans 15 amino acids. The CDR3 DNA reads as TGTGCCAGCAGCTTAGGGCGGTTGGGTAATTCACCCCTCCACTTT. It encodes CASSLGRLGNSPLHF.

The chain has TRBV7-9 and TRBJ1-4; TRBD1 aligns across 10 bases. The CDR3 sequence is 15 residues long. Unmatched junction bases numbered 3, after V lost 1 base and J lost 7 bases. Germline values: CDR1 SEHNR, CDR2 FQNEAQ (reference sequence). The CDR3 protein is CASSLGWDRGEKLFF. The CDR3 nucleotides are TGTGCCAGCAGCTTAGGATGGGACAGGGGTGAAAAACTGTTTTTT.

This clone was observed a few times. This chain joins TRBV18 and TRBJ1-6; D remains ambiguous. Trimming left V 0 bases short and J 8 bases short, with 11 bases between. Per the germline V gene, CDR1 is KGHSH and CDR2 is LQKENI. This CDR3 is built from 15 residues. CDR3 sequence (DNA): TGTGCCAGCTCACCACCGAACGGGGTGGATTCACCCCTCCACTTT. This codes for CASSPPNGVDSPLHF.

The CDR3 DNA follows: TGTGCCATCAGTGAGCCGTCCCCAACAGGGGTAGGCGTCATTCAGTACTTC. Protein: CAISEPSPTGVGVIQYF. This chain joins TRBV10-3 and TRBJ2-4; 7 bases align to TRBD1. This CDR3 spans 17 amino acids. The junction had 16 bases not matched to a gene; V was cut back by 2 bases and J by 9 bases. Germline V lookup: CDR1 ENHRY, CDR2 SYGVKD.

CDR3 amino acids: CASSFQGANTEAFF. The CDR3 region has the DNA TGTGCCAGCAGTTTCCAGGGGGCCAACACTGAAGCTTTCTTT. The rearrangement links TRBV28 to TRBJ1-1; 8 bases are a match to TRBD1. This CDR3 comprises 14 residues. From germline, CDR1 is MDHEN and CDR2 SYDVKM. Losses at the gene ends were 3 bases for V and 2 bases for J; bases not matched to a gene: 2.

CDR3 loop: CASSLAGRGLGQPQHF. The CDR3, as DNA: TGCGCCAGCAGCTTGGCAGGCAGGGGGCTGGGCCAGCCCCAGCATTTT. This rearrangement joins TRBV5-1 to TRBJ1-5; TRBD1 matches 8 bases. Per the germline V gene, CDR1 is SGHRS and CDR2 is YFSETQ. V shed 0 bases and J 7 bases; nucleotides not matched to a gene: 9. This CDR3 is built from 16 residues.

V usage is TRBV11-3 and J usage is TRBJ2-7; D not certain. This CDR3 is 13 amino acids long. V was clipped by 1 base and J by 4 bases, with 8 bases between them. Germline V lookup: CDR1 SGHNT, CDR2 YENEEA. DNA of the CDR3: TGTGCCAGCAGCTTAGGCGTCGAATACGAGCAGTACTTC. Residues: CASSLGVEYEQYF.

The chain combines TRBV9 with TRBJ1-1; tentative D call: TRBD1 (5 bases). The CDR3 consists of 14 residues. V was pared by 2 bases and J by 5 bases, with 13 bases between. Per the germline V gene, CDR1 is SGDLS and CDR2 is YYNGEE. Written as DNA, the CDR3 is TGTGCCAGCAGCGTGTTCTCGGGGGGGACTGAAGCTTTCTTT. Its translation is CASSVFSGGTEAFF.

The chain has TRBV3-1 (or the pseudogene TRBV3-2) and TRBJ2-7; the D gene is possibly TRBD2 (5 bases). Germline V lookup: CDR1 LGHDT, CDR2 YNNKEL (reference sequence). The CDR3 sequence is 14 residues long. The V end lost 0 bases, the J end lost 4 bases, and 10 bases lay between the germline ends. The CDR3 reads CASSQDWSGYEQYF. The CDR3 region has the DNA TGTGCCAGCAGCCAAGATTGGAGCGGTTACGAGCAGTACTTC.

The chain is built from TRBV7-3 and TRBJ2-7; 8 bases map to TRBD2. This CDR3 spans 14 amino acids. The germline V gene encodes CDR1 SGHTA and CDR2 FQGTGA. J lost 2 bases, V lost 5 bases, and 5 bases had no gene match. CDR3 region: CASSRGGSAYEQYF. CDR3 DNA: TGTGCCAGCAGCCGCGGGGGGTCCGCCTACGAGCAGTACTTC.